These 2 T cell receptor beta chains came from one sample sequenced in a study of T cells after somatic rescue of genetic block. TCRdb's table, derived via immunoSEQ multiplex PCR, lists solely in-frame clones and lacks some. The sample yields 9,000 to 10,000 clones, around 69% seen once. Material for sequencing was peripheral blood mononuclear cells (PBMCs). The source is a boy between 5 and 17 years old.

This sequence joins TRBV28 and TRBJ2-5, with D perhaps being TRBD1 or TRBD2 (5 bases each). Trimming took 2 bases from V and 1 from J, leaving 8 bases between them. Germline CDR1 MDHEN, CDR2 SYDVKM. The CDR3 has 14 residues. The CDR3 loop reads CASSLEGPQETQYF. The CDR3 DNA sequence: TGTGCCAGCAGTTTAGAGGGACCCCAAGAGACCCAGTACTTC.

The DNA of the CDR3 is TGTGCCAGCACTTCCCGGGACACCCAACACGAGCAGTACTTC. Encoded protein: CASTSRDTQHEQYF. The V call is TRBV7-9, the J call TRBJ2-7; D may be TRBD1 (6 bases). In germline, CDR1 is SEHNR, CDR2 FQNEAQ (reference sequence). The CDR3 has 14 amino acids. V was shortened by 7 bases and J by 5 bases, with 18 bases between the two germline ends. Variable domain in full (rest from reference TRBV7-9 and TRBJ2-7): DTGVSQNPRHKITKRGQNVTFRCDPISEHNRLYWYRQTLGQGPEFLTYFQNEAQLEKSRLLSDRFSAERPKGSFSTLEIQRTEQGDSAMYLCASTSRDTQHEQYFGPGTRLTVT.